This T cell receptor (beta chain) was captured in a study of cytomegalovirus exposure and HLA in healthy donors. Of note for this clone: Its specificity is unknown.

Study-wide points: Researchers reported in a later analysis that a missense DCLRE1C variant was tied to TCR beta V- and J-gene trimming. For most subjects, TCR beta sequences were reported to predict HLA-A and HLA-B alleles with accuracy.

The PCR contained 60 Vbeta and 13 Jbeta primers. Sequencing used immunoSEQ multiplex PCR; TCRdb keeps in-frame clones, though not all of them. The sample yields approximately 150,000 clones, around 80% seen once. Trimming took 1 base from V and 5 from J, leaving 11 bases between them. The CDR3 runs 14 residues. CDR1 is LGHNA and CDR2 is YSLEER in the germline V gene. The TCR sequence derives from a woman aged 40 to 55 in good health and CMV-seronegative. Specimen: PBMCs. V is TRBV4-3 and J is TRBJ1-1; a weak D match, TRBD1 (6 bases). Written as DNA, the CDR3 is TGCGCCAGCAGCCAAGTAAGAGGGGGAACTGAAGCTTTCTTT. It encodes CASSQVRGGTEAFF.